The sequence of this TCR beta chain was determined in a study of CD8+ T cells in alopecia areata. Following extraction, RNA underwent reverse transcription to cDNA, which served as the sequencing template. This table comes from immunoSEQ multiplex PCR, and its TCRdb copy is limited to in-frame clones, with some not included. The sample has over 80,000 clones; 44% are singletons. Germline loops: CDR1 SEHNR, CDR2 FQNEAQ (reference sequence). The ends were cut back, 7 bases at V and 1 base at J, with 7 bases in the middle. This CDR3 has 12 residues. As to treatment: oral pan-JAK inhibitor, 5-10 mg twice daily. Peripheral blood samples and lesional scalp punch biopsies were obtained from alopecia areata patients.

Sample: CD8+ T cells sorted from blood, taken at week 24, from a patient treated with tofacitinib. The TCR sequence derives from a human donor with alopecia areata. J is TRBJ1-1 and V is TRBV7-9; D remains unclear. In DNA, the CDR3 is TGTGCCAGCACCCCCGGGAACACTGAAGCTTTCTTT. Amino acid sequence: CASTPGNTEAFF.